The sequence of this TCR beta chain was determined in a study of cytomegalovirus exposure and HLA in healthy donors. Points from the study as a whole: The authors later found HLA-associated TCR beta chains more clonally expanded than equally common others. Rarity marked most TCR sequences, yet some public TCRs occurred in many donors. TCR beta sequences reportedly predicted most subjects' HLA-A and HLA-B alleles accurately. Researchers left out some V segments, among them TRBV6-2 and TRBV6-3, as indistinguishable.

CDR3 length equals 15 residues. Germline assignment: CDR1 SGHNT and CDR2 YYREEE (reference sequence). Trimming left V 3 bases short and J 4 bases short, with 16 bases between. Details on this clone: What it binds is not known.

13 Jbeta primers and 60 Vbeta primers were used for the PCR. Assay: immunoSEQ multiplex PCR; the TCRdb copy retains only in-frame clones and omits some. The sample comprises 200,000 or so clones, roughly 74% of which are singletons, and approximately 6% rests with the top ten. Sample: PBMCs. The V and J genes are TRBV5-4 and TRBJ1-2, with D unresolved. The sequence derives from a woman aged 30 to 39 in good health and CMV-seropositive. DNA for the CDR3: TGTGCCAGCAGCTCAACTCCGGGTACCTTCTATGGCTACACCTTC. Residues: CASSSTPGTFYGYTF. Full variable domain (missing parts from reference TRBV5-4 and TRBJ1-2): ETGVTQSPTHLIKTRGQQVTLRCSSQSGHNTVSWYQQALGQGPQFIFQYYREEENGRGNFPPRFSGLQFPNYSSELNVNALELDDSALYLCASSSTPGTFYGYTFGSGTRLTVV.